Included here is one T cell receptor (beta chain) sequence, with context. Generated by immunoSEQ multiplex PCR, the TCRdb table keeps only in-frame clones and is missing some. Of approximately 220,000 clones listed, roughly 85% are singletons. This sample is part of a study of blood T cell repertoires in COVID-19. J gave up 4 bases and V 2 bases, and 2 bases lay outside the gene matches. The CDR3 runs 15 residues. Looked up from germline, CDR1 is ENHRY and CDR2 is SYGVKD. Sequencing input: peripheral blood. This TCR derives from a woman aged 35 to 49 with active or convalescent COVID-19. The chain combines TRBV10-3 with TRBJ1-5, with 10 nucleotides matching TRBD1. For the CDR3, the DNA is TGTGCCATCAGTGAGGTGGGACAGGGGAATCAGCCCCAGCATTTT. Translated, it gives CAISEVGQGNQPQHF.